This T cell receptor (beta chain) was sequenced during a study of beta chain features in type 1 diabetes. Across the study: The study examined about 100,000,000 sorted cells across all samples.

Purities over 95% were achieved in all sorted populations. Investigators reverse transcribed all isolated RNA, so they sequenced expressed TCRB transcripts. Profiled with immunoSEQ multiplex PCR; TCRdb holds only in-frame clones, not every one. The profile shows approximately 400,000 clones, about 16% of them singletons. The CDR3 sequence is 15 residues long. Germline assignment: CDR1 SQVTM and CDR2 ANQGSEA. Germline trimming cut 6 bases from V and 2 bases from J; bases unmatched to any gene: 6. Overall study results and limits: Compared to healthy donors, patients appeared to have naive, central memory and Treg TCRB repertoires that were more alike. There was no resolution here of whether HLA type influences TCRB rearrangement.

This clone was recorded a few times. Its antigen remains unknown. The material sequenced was naive CD4+ T cells from blood. The receptor was derived from a woman between 18 and 29 years old in good health. The rearrangement uses TRBV29-1 and TRBJ2-5, with 13 bases identical to TRBD2. The CDR3 DNA reads as TGCAGCGTCGGACTAGCGGGAGAGGGACAAGAGACCCAGTACTTC. Protein sequence: CSVGLAGEGQETQYF.